This TCR beta chain was identified in a study of blood T cells in healthy people across ages. Whole-study findings and limits: Older individuals had lower TCR beta diversity per million T cells (the decline was roughly linear).

It was with a sample-barcoded 5' primer and a J-beta primer mix that a second PCR of roughly 7 to 12 cycles was run. Template switching added a 12-random-nucleotide identifier to every cDNA molecule. From the 5' RACE reads, TCRdb called clonotypes with MiXCR, one entry per CDR3 protein. The data show 1.2 million to 1.5 million distinct CDR3 sequences, 59% seen once. Germline V gene data show CDR1 as SGHDT and CDR2 as YYEEEE. With V trimmed by 0 bases and J by 2 bases, 7 bases remained unmatched. The CDR3 totals 16 residues. Donor samples were obtained from healthy Caucasian individuals from Russia, aged about 6 to 100. Every participating donor contributed roughly 10 milliliters of peripheral blood through a draw. Points on this clonotype: Its antigen remains unidentified.

The rearrangement joins TRBV5-6 to TRBJ2-5; 7 bases agree with TRBD1. This receptor was taken from a man aged 18 to 30 in good health. The sample was blood. The CDR3 DNA is TGTGCCAGCAGCTTGGCAAGGGACAGTCAACAAGAGACCCAGTACTTC. Amino acid sequence: CASSLARDSQQETQYF.